This T cell receptor (beta chain) is from a study of blood T cell repertoires in COVID-19. Study as a whole: COVID-19 samples, acute and convalescent, were from the United States, Italy and Spain. Nucleic acid was either cDNA or gDNA, and it came from T cells, B-cell-depleted T cells, or PBMCs.

In the source study's methods: Nucleated cell number was recorded as an estimate derived from reference gene primer amplification. Libraries were prepared by immunoSEQ multiplex PCR; TCRdb keeps only in-frame clonotypes and omits some of them. D and trimming were read from the DNA, whereas the V and J calls and clone size are those reported in that table. Of around 70,000 clones listed, approximately 80% are singletons. A single count supports this clone. The sequence was collected from a human donor in a cohort sampled during active COVID-19. The sample was peripheral blood.

DNA for the CDR3: TGTGCCAGCTCACTTGACAGGGAGTACAATGAGCAGTTCTTC. Translated, it gives CASSLDREYNEQFF. The chain joins TRBV18 to TRBJ2-1; 7 bases align to TRBD1. CDR1 is KGHSH and CDR2 is LQKENI in the germline V gene. This CDR3 spans 14 amino acids. The trim removed 4 bases at V and 4 bases at J, leaving 4 bases unmatched.